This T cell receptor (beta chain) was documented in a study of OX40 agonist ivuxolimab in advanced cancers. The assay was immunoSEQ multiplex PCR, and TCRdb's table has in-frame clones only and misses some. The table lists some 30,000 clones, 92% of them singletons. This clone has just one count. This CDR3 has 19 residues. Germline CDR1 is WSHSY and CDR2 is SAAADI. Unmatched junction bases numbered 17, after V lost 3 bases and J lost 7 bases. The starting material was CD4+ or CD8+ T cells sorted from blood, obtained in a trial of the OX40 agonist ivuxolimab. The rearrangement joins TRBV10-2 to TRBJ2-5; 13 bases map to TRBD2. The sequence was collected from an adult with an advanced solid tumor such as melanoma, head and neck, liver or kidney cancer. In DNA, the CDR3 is TGCGCCAGCAGTGACCACGAGGGACTAGCGGGACCCCTTGTAGGGACCCAGTACTTC. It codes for CASSDHEGLAGPLVGTQYF.